The clone carrying this TCR beta chain was picked up a small number of times. V trimming: 6 bases; J trimming: 3 bases; junction bases outside the gene matches: 2. This CDR3 is 12 amino acids long. Germline V gene sequence: CDR1 MDHEN, CDR2 SYDVKM. One entry per CDR3 protein results from TCRdb running MiXCR on the 5' RACE reads. The sample shows around 190,000 distinct CDR3 sequences, about a fifth of them seen only once. This sample stems from a study of T-cell memory formation after mild COVID-19. The sequence was obtained from a man younger than 35 who had mild COVID-19 (a few samples of this study predate the infection). Cell type and time point are not known. Sequenced: PBMCs or a T cell subset sorted from them (not recorded which). V is TRBV28 and J is TRBJ2-7; 7 nucleotides align to TRBD1. CDR3 protein: CASSTGDYEQYV. For the CDR3, the DNA is TGTGCCAGCAGCACAGGGGACTACGAGCAGTACGTC.